Following are 8 T cell receptor beta chains from one sample sequenced in a study of blood T cell repertoires in COVID-19. Clones were read by immunoSEQ multiplex PCR, and TCRdb kept only the in-frame ones, dropping some. The sample includes approximately 150,000 clones, approximately 84% seen only once; the top ten take under 3.5%. The sample consisted of peripheral blood. All receptors come from a woman over 75 with COVID-19, enrolled during active disease.

This clone was picked up one time. The chain has TRBV4-1 and TRBJ1-2; D call uncertain. The CDR3 is made up of 14 amino acids. Trimming removed 4 bases at V and 2 bases at J, with 11 bases between. CDR1 is MGHRA and CDR2 is YSYEKL in the germline V gene. In nucleotides, the CDR3 is TGCGCCAGCAGCCGAGGGTCTATCAACTATGGCTACACCTTC. It yields the protein CASSRGSINYGYTF.

The DNA of the CDR3 is TGTGCCAGCAGTTCGGGACAGGGTCCACAAGCTTTCTTT. It is translated as CASSSGQGPQAFF. This rearrangement joins TRBV28 to TRBJ1-1; TRBD1 matches at 9 bases. Germline CDR1 is MDHEN and CDR2 is SYDVKM. Trimming cost V 4 bases and J 9 bases; bases outside gene matches: 6. The CDR3 has 13 residues.

CDR3 in DNA: TGTGCCAGCAGACTCCGGACAGGTTACGAGCAGTACTTC. Translation: CASRLRTGYEQYF. The J gene is TRBJ2-7, the V gene TRBV6-6, with 7 bases aligning to TRBD1. Germline trimming cut 6 bases from V and 4 bases from J; bases unmatched to any gene: 6. CDR1 is MNHNY and CDR2 is SVGAGI in the germline V gene (reference sequence). The CDR3 sequence is 13 residues long.

This sequence joins TRBV29-1 and TRBJ2-5, with 8 bases identical to TRBD2. V was clipped by 5 bases and J by 4 bases; unmatched bases: 6. This CDR3 region has 13 residues. Germline loops: CDR1 SQVTM, CDR2 ANQGSEA. The CDR3 protein is CSVTIAGLETQYF. The CDR3 nucleotides read TGCAGCGTTACGATAGCGGGATTAGAGACCCAGTACTTC.

J is TRBJ2-7 and V is TRBV18, with TRBD2 matching over 9 bases. The CDR3 loop spans 14 amino acids. Germline trimming cut 3 bases from V and 7 bases from J; bases unmatched to any gene: 7. Germline V gene sequence: CDR1 KGHSH, CDR2 LQKENI. The CDR3 bases are TGTGCCAGCTCACCGTGGCGGGAGGGCCGAGAGCAGTACTTC. Its translation is CASSPWREGREQYF.

V gene TRBV21-1 combines with J gene TRBJ1-1; whether TRBD1, the table's D call, matches the DNA was not checked. TRBV21-1 is given as a pseudogene. The CDR3 is 15 amino acids. DNA of the CDR3: TGTGCCAGCAGCAAAATGGCCAGGTTCTGCACTGAAGCTTTCTTT. It codes for CASSKMARFCTEAFF.

The gene calls are TRBV5-4 and TRBJ2-3; D gene unclear. Germline V gives CDR1 SGHNT, CDR2 YYREEE (reference sequence). Trimming took 2 bases from V and 4 from J, leaving 8 bases between them. The CDR3 extends over 13 amino acids. DNA of the CDR3: TGTGCCAGCAGCTTTCTCGCGGCAGATACGCAGTATTTT. Translated: CASSFLAADTQYF.

J is TRBJ2-7 and V is TRBV3-1 (or the pseudogene TRBV3-2); 7 nucleotides line up with TRBD2. The CDR3 runs to 14 residues. V gave up 3 bases and J gave up 1 base; unmatched junction bases: 3. Looked up from germline, CDR1 is LGHDT and CDR2 is YNNKEL (reference sequence). DNA of the CDR3: TGTGCCAGCAGCCAGGGGGAGGGGTCCTACGAGCAGTACTTC. Translated: CASSQGEGSYEQYF.